The 2 T cell receptor beta chains presented below share a single source sample, sequenced in a study of T cells in Graves' hyperthyroidism and ophthalmopathy. The TCR beta CDR3 regions underwent amplification using RNA transcripts as the source. RT-PCR in the first round (using the HTBI primer set) targeted the TCR CDR3. Each CDR3 protein gets one entry after TCRdb re-called the multiplex PCR reads with MiXCR. The data contain 550,000 to 800,000 distinct CDR3 sequences, around 16% of them seen just once; the ten biggest clones take up 15% to 19%. Sequencing was performed on blood. These receptors all stem from a middle-aged man with Graves' hyperthyroidism.

In its sample, this clonotype was seen many times. This rearrangement joins TRBV9 to TRBJ2-5; the D gene is possibly TRBD1 (6 bases). There are 14 residues in the CDR3. V lost 4 bases, J lost 3 bases, and 13 bases lay in between. Germline loops: CDR1 SGDLS, CDR2 YYNGEE. The CDR3 loop reads CASSPGTSKETQYF. The CDR3 nucleotides are TGTGCCAGCAGCCCAGGGACATCGAAAGAGACCCAGTACTTC. Filled out from reference TRBV9 and TRBJ2-5, the complete variable domain reads DSGVTQTPKHLITATGQRVTLRCSPRSGDLSVYWYQQSLDQGLQFLIQYYNGEERAKGNILERFSAQQFPDLHSELNLSSLELGDSALYFCASSPGTSKETQYFGPGTRLLVL.

The chain joins TRBV7-9 to TRBJ1-2, with D perhaps matching TRBD1 (6 bases). V lost 2 bases to trimming and J lost 0 bases, with 13 bases between them. Germline CDR1 is SEHNR and CDR2 is FQNEAQ (reference sequence). The CDR3 spans 16 residues. Written as DNA, the CDR3 is TGTGCCAGCAGCTTACGGACAGATCCGTCTAACTATGGCTACACCTTC. Translation: CASSLRTDPSNYGYTF.